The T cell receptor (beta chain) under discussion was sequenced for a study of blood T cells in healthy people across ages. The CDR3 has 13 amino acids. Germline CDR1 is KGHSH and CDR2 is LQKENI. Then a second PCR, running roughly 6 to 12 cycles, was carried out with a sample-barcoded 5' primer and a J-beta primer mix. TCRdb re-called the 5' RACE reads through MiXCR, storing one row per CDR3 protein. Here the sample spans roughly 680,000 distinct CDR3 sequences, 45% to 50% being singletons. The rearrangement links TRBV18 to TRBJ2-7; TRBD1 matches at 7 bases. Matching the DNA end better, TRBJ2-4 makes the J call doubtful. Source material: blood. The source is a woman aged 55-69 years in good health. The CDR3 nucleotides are TGTGCCAGCTCACGCGACAGGGAAAACATTCAGTACTTC. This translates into CASSRDRENIQYF.